One sample yielded the 2 T cell receptor beta chains listed below, sequenced in a study of blood T cell repertoires in COVID-19. Measured with immunoSEQ multiplex PCR; TCRdb has only the in-frame clones, and not every one. The sample carries approximately 240,000 clones, roughly 88% recorded once. The sequenced sample consisted of peripheral blood. All receptors derive from a woman aged 40 to 50 who had recovered from COVID-19.

V is TRBV10-1 and J is TRBJ2-2; TRBD2 matches at 10 bases. Germline lookup yields CDR1 WNHNN and CDR2 SYGVQD (reference sequence). V gave up 3 bases and J gave up 8 bases; unmatched junction bases: 6. The CDR3 spans 15 residues. The CDR3 loop is CASSELAGRSGELFF. DNA for the CDR3: TGCGCCAGCAGTGAACTAGCGGGGCGGTCGGGGGAGCTGTTTTTT.

V and J are TRBV7-2 and TRBJ2-1; D is unresolved. CDR3 length: 13 amino acids. The germline V gene encodes CDR1 SGHTA and CDR2 FQGNSA. V shed 0 bases and J shed 5 bases, with 5 bases lying between them. This CDR3 is CASSLAPDNEQFF. The CDR3, as DNA: TGTGCCAGCAGCTTAGCCCCAGACAATGAGCAGTTCTTC.